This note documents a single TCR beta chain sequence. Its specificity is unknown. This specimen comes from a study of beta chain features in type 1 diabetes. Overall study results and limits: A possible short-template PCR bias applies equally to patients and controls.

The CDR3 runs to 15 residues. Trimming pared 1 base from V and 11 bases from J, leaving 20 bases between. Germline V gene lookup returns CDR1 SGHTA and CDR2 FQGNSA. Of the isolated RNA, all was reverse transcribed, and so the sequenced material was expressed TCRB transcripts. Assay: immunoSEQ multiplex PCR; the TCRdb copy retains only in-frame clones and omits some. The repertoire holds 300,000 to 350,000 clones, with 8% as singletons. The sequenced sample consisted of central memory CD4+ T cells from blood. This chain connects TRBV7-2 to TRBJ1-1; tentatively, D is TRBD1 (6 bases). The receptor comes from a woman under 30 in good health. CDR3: CASSLEGGGQLVAFF. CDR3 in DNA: TGTGCCAGCAGCTTAGAAGGGGGAGGACAGTTGGTTGCTTTCTTT. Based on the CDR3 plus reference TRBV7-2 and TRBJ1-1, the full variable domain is GAGVSQSPSNKVTEKGKDVELRCDPISGHTALYWYRQSLGQGLEFLIYFQGNSAPDKSGLPSDRFSAERTGGSVSTLTIQRTQQEDSAVYLCASSLEGGGQLVAFFGQGTRLTVV.